This is a list of T cell receptor beta chains from one sample in a study of cytomegalovirus exposure and HLA in healthy donors. Clones were read by immunoSEQ multiplex PCR, and TCRdb kept only the in-frame ones, dropping some. The sample yields 110,000 to 150,000 clones, roughly four fifths seen once. The sample was PBMCs. These receptors were obtained from a man between 18 and 35 years old in good health and CMV-seropositive. CDR3s include the opening cysteine and the closing phenylalanine or tryptophan. A D gene is named only where the DNA matches it firmly. A row's size may be missing; if present it is once, few, many or a size class.

v_gene: TRBV11-2; len: 16; d_gene: NA; j_gene: TRBJ1-2; abundance: NA; CDR3aa: CASSLFKERGNYGYTF; CDR3nt: TGTGCCAGCAGCCTTTTTAAGGAAAGGGGTAACTATGGCTACACCTTC
v_gene: TRBV27; len: 14; d_gene: TRBD1; j_gene: TRBJ1-2; abundance: NA; CDR3aa: CASSEQGAPIRYTF; CDR3nt: TGTGCCAGCAGTGAACAGGGGGCGCCAATTCGCTACACCTTC
v_gene: TRBV5-1; len: 14; d_gene: TRBD2; j_gene: TRBJ2-1; abundance: NA; CDR3aa: CASTPGTSGVEQFF; CDR3nt: TGCGCCAGCACCCCTGGGACTAGCGGGGTGGAGCAGTTCTTC
v_gene: TRBV7-9; len: 13; d_gene: TRBD1; j_gene: TRBJ2-1; abundance: NA; CDR3aa: CASSPRTGVEQFF; CDR3nt: TGTGCCAGCAGCCCGCGGACAGGGGTTGAGCAGTTCTTC
v_gene: TRBV29-1; len: 15; d_gene: TRBD1; j_gene: TRBJ1-2; abundance: NA; CDR3aa: CSVPRWTGGNYGYTF; CDR3nt: TGCAGCGTTCCGAGGTGGACAGGGGGAAACTATGGCTACACCTTC
v_gene: TRBV27; len: 15; d_gene: TRBD2; j_gene: TRBJ2-7; abundance: NA; CDR3aa: CASSLAGGAFYEQYF; CDR3nt: TGTGCCAGCAGTTTAGCGGGGGGTGCCTTCTACGAGCAGTACTTC
v_gene: TRBV30; len: 14; d_gene: NA; j_gene: TRBJ1-6; abundance: NA; CDR3aa: CAWRLDRLNSPLHF; CDR3nt: TGTGCCTGGAGATTAGACAGGCTTAATTCACCCCTCCACTTT
v_gene: TRBV4-1; len: 14; d_gene: NA; j_gene: TRBJ2-7; abundance: few; CDR3aa: CASSQAVSSYEQYF; CDR3nt: TGCGCCAGCAGCCAAGCGGTTAGCTCCTACGAGCAGTACTTC
v_gene: TRBV27; len: 15; d_gene: TRBD1; j_gene: TRBJ2-7; abundance: NA; CDR3aa: CASRSITGVRDEQYF; CDR3nt: TGTGCCAGCAGGAGTATAACAGGGGTAAGGGACGAGCAGTACTTC
v_gene: TRBV5-4; len: 16; d_gene: TRBD2; j_gene: TRBJ2-5; abundance: NA; CDR3aa: CASSERLAGLFETQYF; CDR3nt: TGTGCCAGCAGCGAAAGACTAGCGGGACTCTTTGAGACCCAGTACTTC
v_gene: TRBV5-4; len: 15; d_gene: NA; j_gene: TRBJ1-1; abundance: once; CDR3aa: CASSLDGNRNTEAFF; CDR3nt: TGTGCCAGCAGCTTGGACGGTAACAGGAACACTGAAGCTTTCTTT
v_gene: TRBV6-1; len: 15; d_gene: TRBD1; j_gene: TRBJ1-1; abundance: NA; CDR3aa: CASSVKGQGVTEAFF; CDR3nt: TGTGCCAGCAGTGTTAAGGGACAGGGGGTTACTGAAGCTTTCTTT
v_gene: TRBV7-6; len: 13; d_gene: NA; j_gene: TRBJ2-1; abundance: NA; CDR3aa: CASSLGGLTEQFF; CDR3nt: TGTGCCAGCAGCTTAGGAGGCCTAACTGAGCAGTTCTTC
v_gene: TRBV15; len: 12; d_gene: TRBD2; j_gene: TRBJ2-7; abundance: NA; CDR3aa: CATSGGGYEQYF; CDR3nt: TGTGCCACCAGCGGGGGGGGTTACGAGCAGTACTTC
v_gene: TRBV7-2; len: 15; d_gene: NA; j_gene: TRBJ2-1; abundance: NA; CDR3aa: CASQPTSNSYNEQFF; CDR3nt: TGTGCCAGCCAACCTACTAGTAACTCCTACAATGAGCAGTTCTTC
v_gene: TRBV27; len: 14; d_gene: NA; j_gene: TRBJ2-7; abundance: NA; CDR3aa: CASSIASRGYEQYF; CDR3nt: TGTGCCAGCAGCATCGCCTCACGAGGGTACGAGCAGTACTTC
v_gene: TRBV7-2; len: 14; d_gene: NA; j_gene: TRBJ1-2; abundance: NA; CDR3aa: CASSPGALIYGYTF; CDR3nt: TGTGCCAGCAGCCCAGGGGCCTTAATCTATGGCTACACCTTC
v_gene: TRBV11-2; len: 17; d_gene: TRBD1; j_gene: TRBJ1-4; abundance: NA; CDR3aa: CASSLVGQGAANEKLFF; CDR3nt: TGTGCCAGCAGCTTAGTGGGACAGGGGGCGGCTAATGAAAAACTGTTTTTT
v_gene: TRBV7-8; len: 14; d_gene: NA; j_gene: TRBJ1-2; abundance: NA; CDR3aa: CASRRGQLPYGYTF; CDR3nt: TGTGCCAGCAGGCGAGGGCAGCTCCCCTATGGCTACACCTTC
v_gene: TRBV4-1; len: 14; d_gene: TRBD2; j_gene: TRBJ2-7; abundance: few; CDR3aa: CATRAGVHAGEQYF; CDR3nt: TGCGCCACCCGGGCGGGAGTACACGCGGGAGAGCAGTACTTC
v_gene: TRBV5-1; len: 15; d_gene: NA; j_gene: TRBJ2-2; abundance: few; CDR3aa: CASSLAQVSTRELFF; CDR3nt: TGCGCCAGCAGCTTGGCCCAGGTCTCTACGAGGGAGCTGTTTTTT
v_gene: TRBV5-1; len: 15; d_gene: NA; j_gene: TRBJ1-5; abundance: NA; CDR3aa: CASSLTGVGNQPQHF; CDR3nt: TGCGCCAGCAGCTTGACGGGGGTTGGCAATCAGCCCCAGCATTTT
v_gene: TRBV18; len: 15; d_gene: TRBD1; j_gene: TRBJ2-1; abundance: NA; CDR3aa: CASSPLRDSYNEQFF; CDR3nt: TGTGCCAGCTCACCACTCCGGGACAGTTACAATGAGCAGTTCTTC
v_gene: TRBV27; len: 13; d_gene: NA; j_gene: TRBJ1-1; abundance: NA; CDR3aa: CASSLTANTEAFF; CDR3nt: TGTGCCAGCAGCCTAACAGCAAACACTGAAGCTTTCTTT
v_gene: TRBV5-1; len: 14; d_gene: NA; j_gene: TRBJ1-2; abundance: NA; CDR3aa: CASSPQGNNYGYTF; CDR3nt: TGCGCCAGCAGCCCCCAGGGGAATAACTATGGCTACACCTTC
v_gene: TRBV5-1; len: 12; d_gene: NA; j_gene: TRBJ2-5; abundance: NA; CDR3aa: CASSPEEETQYF; CDR3nt: TGCGCCAGCAGCCCCGAGGAGGAGACCCAGTACTTC
v_gene: TRBV5-1; len: 11; d_gene: TRBD1; j_gene: TRBJ2-7; abundance: NA; CDR3aa: CASSLDRDSAF; CDR3nt: TGCGCCAGCAGCTTGGATCGGGACAGCGCCTTC
v_gene: TRBV28; len: 13; d_gene: NA; j_gene: TRBJ1-1; abundance: NA; CDR3aa: CASSSPDSTEAFF; CDR3nt: TGTGCCAGCAGTTCCCCAGACAGCACTGAAGCTTTCTTT
v_gene: TRBV20-1; len: 11; d_gene: NA; j_gene: TRBJ2-7; abundance: NA; CDR3aa: CSARQGYEQYF; CDR3nt: TGCAGTGCTAGACAGGGCTACGAGCAGTACTTC
v_gene: TRBV4-1; len: 14; d_gene: NA; j_gene: TRBJ1-4; abundance: NA; CDR3aa: CASSQGQTTEKLFF; CDR3nt: TGCGCCAGCAGCCAAGGTCAGACAACTGAAAAACTGTTTTTT
v_gene: TRBV4-1; len: 16; d_gene: NA; j_gene: TRBJ2-2; abundance: NA; CDR3aa: CASSQVTRWIPGELFF; CDR3nt: TGCGCCAGCAGCCAAGTTACTAGGTGGATCCCCGGGGAGCTGTTTTTT
v_gene: TRBV4-1; len: 14; d_gene: NA; j_gene: TRBJ2-1; abundance: few; CDR3aa: CASSQDVRADEQFF; CDR3nt: TGCGCCAGCAGCCAAGACGTGAGGGCCGATGAGCAGTTCTTC
v_gene: TRBV6-1; len: 13; d_gene: NA; j_gene: TRBJ1-4; abundance: NA; CDR3aa: CASTRQKNEKLFF; CDR3nt: TGTGCCAGCACCAGACAGAAAAATGAAAAACTGTTTTTT
v_gene: TRBV14; len: 15; d_gene: TRBD1; j_gene: TRBJ1-2; abundance: NA; CDR3aa: CASSNRDSPYYGYTF; CDR3nt: TGTGCCAGCAGCAACCGGGACAGTCCCTACTATGGCTACACCTTC
v_gene: TRBV28; len: 16; d_gene: TRBD1; j_gene: TRBJ1-1; abundance: NA; CDR3aa: CASSWGTGLVNTEAFF; CDR3nt: TGTGCCAGCAGTTGGGGGACAGGCCTCGTGAACACTGAAGCTTTCTTT
v_gene: TRBV2; len: 15; d_gene: NA; j_gene: TRBJ2-6; abundance: NA; CDR3aa: CASSGLVSGANVLTF; CDR3nt: TGTGCCAGCAGTGGACTGGTCTCTGGGGCCAACGTCCTGACTTTC
v_gene: TRBV28; len: 14; d_gene: TRBD1; j_gene: TRBJ1-5; abundance: NA; CDR3aa: CASSQDRGGQPQHF; CDR3nt: TGTGCCAGCAGCCAAGACAGGGGTGGGCAGCCCCAGCATTTT
v_gene: TRBV15; len: 15; d_gene: NA; j_gene: TRBJ1-1; abundance: NA; CDR3aa: CATSRERGSYTEAFF; CDR3nt: TGTGCCACCAGCAGAGAGAGGGGGAGTTACACTGAAGCTTTCTTT
v_gene: TRBV30; len: 12; d_gene: NA; j_gene: TRBJ1-4; abundance: few; CDR3aa: CAWSVQYTVLFF; CDR3nt: TGTGCCTGGAGTGTACAGTACACGGTACTGTTTTTT
v_gene: TRBV28; len: 14; d_gene: NA; j_gene: TRBJ1-2; abundance: NA; CDR3aa: CASSLRGGWDGYTF; CDR3nt: TGTGCCAGCAGTCTCCGGGGTGGATGGGATGGCTACACCTTC
v_gene: TRBV5-1; len: 14; d_gene: NA; j_gene: TRBJ1-1; abundance: NA; CDR3aa: CASSGWGQNTEAFF; CDR3nt: TGCGCCAGCAGTGGGTGGGGGCAGAACACTGAAGCTTTCTTT